This T cell receptor beta chain was captured in a study of T cells in Graves' hyperthyroidism and ophthalmopathy. Findings of the study overall: Clonotypes that were expanded in thyroid above 0.001 mostly appeared in blood too.

There were TCR beta CDR3 regions amplified from RNA transcripts. The HTBI primer set served for first-round RT-PCR of the TCR CDR3. MiXCR was run by TCRdb on the multiplex PCR reads, yielding one entry per CDR3 protein. The table includes more than 300,000 distinct CDR3 sequences, roughly 17% detected once. Trimming shortened V by 1 base and J by 1 base, and 9 bases separated the two germline ends. This CDR3 spans 15 amino acids. CDR1 and CDR2 (germline): LGHDT, YNNKEL (reference sequence). This clonotype was recorded a few times. The antigen is not known. A much larger clone sits a single nucleotide away, making a read error possible.

Sample: blood. The clonotype was recovered from a woman younger than 45 with Graves' hyperthyroidism that later progressed to Graves' ophthalmopathy. This chain connects TRBV3-1 to TRBJ2-3, with D maybe TRBD2 (6 bases). Here the CDR3 DNA reads TGTGCCAGCAGCCAAGGACGGAGGGGCACAGATACGCAGTATTTT. It specifies CASSQGRRGTDTQYF.